This T cell receptor beta chain was identified during a study of shared clonotypes between healthy human individuals. Profiling relied on immunoSEQ multiplex PCR, and the TCRdb table lists in-frame clones only, not all of them. The sample includes more than 450,000 clones, 79% seen only once; the top ten take around 13%. Deletions cut 0 bases from V and 5 bases from J, with 8 bases between. The CDR3 totals 13 residues. Germline CDR1 and CDR2: SGHRS and YFSETQ. Unsorted samples drew genomic DNA from 100 million or so PBMCs. The sample was PBMCs. This sequence joins TRBV5-1 and TRBJ1-1; D may be TRBD1 (6 bases). The TCR comes from a woman between 40 and 50 years old in good health. Some clones in this sample may be carry-over from other donors' samples. CDR3 bases: TGCGCCAGCAGCTTGGCGCAGGGGACTGAAGCTTTCTTT. It encodes CASSLAQGTEAFF.